These T cell receptor beta chains were read from a single sample in a study of cytomegalovirus exposure and HLA in healthy donors. This table comes from immunoSEQ multiplex PCR, and its TCRdb copy is limited to in-frame clones, with some not included. This sample has over 100,000 clones, with around three quarters found just once. Sequencing was carried out using PBMCs. The receptors stem from a man aged 25-45 years in good health and CMV-seropositive. CDR3s include the opening cysteine and the closing phenylalanine or tryptophan. D genes are given only for firm matches. Only part of the rows carry a size: once, few, many, or a class if the clone is expanded.

>.|TRBV7-2|TRBJ2-1|.
CASSFLVGDEQFF
TGTGCCAGCAGCTTCCTCGTAGGGGATGAGCAGTTCTTC
>.|TRBV2|TRBJ2-3|.
CASSPPRAGDTQYF
TGTGCCAGCAGCCCTCCCAGGGCCGGAGATACGCAGTATTTT
>.|TRBV6-1|TRBJ1-1|few
CASSEGLPEAFF
TGTGCCAGCAGTGAGGGCCTACCTGAAGCTTTCTTT
>TRBD1|TRBV25-1|TRBJ1-4|few
CASSGGTGNEKLFF
TGTGCCAGCAGTGGCGGGACAGGGAATGAAAAACTGTTTTTT
>.|TRBV28|TRBJ2-3|once
CASVGTDTQYF
TGTGCCAGCGTCGGCACAGATACGCAGTATTTT
>TRBD1|TRBV7-9|TRBJ1-5|.
CASSTRDREGYEQPQHF
TGTGCCAGCAGCACCCGGGACAGGGAAGGGTATGAGCAGCCCCAGCATTTT
>.|TRBV5-1|TRBJ2-1|.
CASSETGYHNEQFF
TGCGCCAGCAGCGAAACAGGGTATCACAATGAGCAGTTCTTC
>TRBD1|TRBV5-1|TRBJ2-6|.
CASSLSGQGLGANVLTF
TGCGCCAGCAGCTTGAGCGGACAGGGTCTTGGGGCCAACGTCCTGACTTTC
>.|TRBV28|TRBJ1-4|.
CASSSWTDPEKLFF
TGTGCCAGCAGTTCCTGGACAGATCCTGAAAAACTGTTTTTT
>.|TRBV2|TRBJ1-1|.
CASLHRFMSTEAFF
TGTGCCAGCTTACACAGGTTCATGAGCACTGAAGCTTTCTTT
>.|TRBV4-2|TRBJ2-3|.
CASSQSYTDTQYF
TGTGCCAGCAGCCAGTCCTACACAGATACGCAGTATTTT
>.|TRBV29-1|TRBJ1-1|.
CSVEEAGVGTEAFF
TGCAGCGTCGAGGAGGCGGGAGTTGGGACTGAAGCTTTCTTT
>.|TRBV6-5|TRBJ1-5|.
CASRRQVDQPQHF
TGTGCCAGCAGGCGACAGGTGGATCAGCCCCAGCATTTT
>.|TRBV7-2|TRBJ2-7|.
CASSHDWDEQYF
TGTGCCAGCAGCCACGACTGGGACGAGCAGTACTTC
>.|TRBV7-9|TRBJ1-6|.
CASSLGGGNSPLHF
TGTGCCAGCAGCTTAGGAGGCGGGAATTCACCCCTCCACTTT
>.|TRBV11-2|TRBJ1-1|once
CASSLQSSGGAFF
TGTGCCAGCAGCCTCCAGTCCTCCGGCGGAGCTTTCTTT
>TRBD1|TRBV7-2|TRBJ1-1|.
CASSSGDRVEAFF
TGTGCCAGCAGCTCAGGGGACAGGGTTGAAGCTTTCTTT
>.|TRBV7-9|TRBJ1-1|.
CSSSLVGEGRNTEAFF
TGTTCCAGCAGCTTAGTTGGGGAGGGAAGGAACACTGAAGCTTTCTTT
>.|TRBV19|TRBJ1-2|.
CASSIDNGVSGYTF
TGTGCCAGTAGTATAGATAACGGAGTTAGCGGCTACACCTTC
>.|TRBV4-3|TRBJ1-5|few
CASSQGHSNQPQHF
TGCGCCAGCAGCCAAGGTCATAGCAATCAGCCCCAGCATTTT
>TRBD1|TRBV7-9|TRBJ2-7|.
CASSLAGTGAYEQYF
TGTGCCAGCAGCTTGGCCGGGACAGGGGCCTACGAGCAGTACTTC
>TRBD2|TRBV5-1|TRBJ2-5|.
CASSLASGEETQYF
TGCGCCAGCAGCTTGGCCAGCGGGGAGGAGACCCAGTACTTC
>.|TRBV2|TRBJ2-7|.
CASISGLSYEQYF
TGTGCCAGCATCTCGGGACTCTCCTACGAGCAGTACTTC
>.|TRBV2|TRBJ2-7|.
CASSDNRAYEQYF
TGTGCCAGCAGTGACAACAGGGCGTACGAGCAGTACTTC
>TRBD1|TRBV5-1|TRBJ2-2|.
CASSGQVNTGELFF
TGCGCCAGCAGCGGACAGGTGAACACCGGGGAGCTGTTTTTT
>.|TRBV6-1|TRBJ1-6|.
CATTLTGSYNSPLHF
TGTGCCACCACACTTACAGGGTCCTATAATTCACCCCTCCACTTT
>.|TRBV2|TRBJ1-2|.
CASTGQQGYGYTF
TGTGCCTCCACAGGGCAGCAGGGCTATGGCTACACCTTC
>TRBD1|TRBV27|TRBJ1-4|.
CASRGQANEKLFF
TGTGCCAGCAGGGGACAGGCGAATGAAAAACTGTTTTTT
>.|TRBV11-2|TRBJ1-4|.
CASSSQEGEKLFF
TGTGCCAGCAGCTCCCAGGAGGGTGAAAAACTGTTTTTT
>TRBD1|TRBV19|TRBJ1-1|.
CASSQGAMVTEAFF
TGTGCCAGTAGCCAGGGGGCTATGGTCACTGAAGCTTTCTTT